This T cell receptor beta chain is drawn from a study of blood T cell repertoires in COVID-19. For the study at large: Both acute and convalescent COVID-19 samples were obtained from the United States, Italy and Spain. PBMCs, B-cell-depleted T cells, or T cells were the source of the cDNA or gDNA that made up the material.

This clone was seen a handful of times. V gave up 1 base and J gave up 1 base, with 5 bases separating them. The CDR3 consists of 14 residues. Germline CDR1 is SGHTA and CDR2 is FQGNSA. In the authors' methods: Estimation of nucleated cell counts was performed using reference gene primer amplification. The data were produced by immunoSEQ multiplex PCR, yet TCRdb's version contains in-frame clones alone and is incomplete. The V and J calls and clone size are taken from that table; D and trimming were inferred from the DNA. The data contain more than 95,000 clones, roughly 87% of them singletons. The sample comprised peripheral blood. This clonotype was obtained from a man aged 80 or over with active or convalescent COVID-19. V is TRBV7-2 and J is TRBJ1-5; no clear D gene. The CDR3 coding sequence is TGTGCCAGCAGCTTAGAGCTGAGCAATCAGCCCCAGCATTTT. Protein: CASSLELSNQPQHF.